The 31 T cell receptor beta chains listed next were all sequenced from one sample in a study of blood T cell repertoires in COVID-19. Some clones are missing from TCRdb's copy, which holds only in-frame ones; the method was immunoSEQ multiplex PCR. The sample lists over 110,000 clones; about 87% were seen once. The sequenced sample was PBMCs or T cells enriched from blood (not recorded which). These receptors originate from a man aged 50 to 60 in a cohort exposed to, infected with or recovered from COVID-19 (not recorded which).

This sequence joins TRBV19 and TRBJ2-5, with D tentatively TRBD1 (6 bases). Trimming pared 8 bases from V and 6 bases from J, leaving 16 bases between. The CDR3 loop spans 13 amino acids. Germline CDR1 is LNHDA and CDR2 is SQIVND (reference sequence). The CDR3 DNA sequence: TGTGCCAGTGGCGACCAGGGGCCGAAGACCCAGTACTTC. Amino acids: CASGDQGPKTQYF.

The chain recombines TRBV12-3 or TRBV12-4 with TRBJ2-2; D remains ambiguous. The CDR3 is 11 residues long. Trimming cost V 8 bases and J 2 bases, with 3 bases left between them. The CDR3, as DNA: TGTGCCAGCCAAAACACCGGGGAGCTGTTTTTT. This codes for CASQNTGELFF.

The table lists this clone with many counts. J is TRBJ2-1 and V is TRBV5-5; possible D gene TRBD2, 6 bases. V lost 5 bases and J 7 bases, leaving 13 bases between the germline ends. CDR1 is SGHKS, CDR2 YYEKEE, per germline (reference sequence). The CDR3 sequence is 13 residues long. The CDR3 sequence: CASRPGTLNEQFF. The CDR3 DNA follows: TGTGCCAGCAGGCCCGGGACTCTTAATGAGCAGTTCTTC.

The chain uses TRBV5-1 and TRBJ2-3; 14 bases fit TRBD2. CDR3 length equals 16 residues. V lost 4 bases, J lost 3 bases, and 4 bases stayed unmatched. Germline CDR1 SGHRS, CDR2 YFSETQ. CDR3 coding DNA: TGCGCCAGCAGCATGACTAGCGGGAGGGGGACAGATACGCAGTATTTT. Protein: CASSMTSGRGTDTQYF.

This clone is a singleton in its sample. The rearrangement links TRBV3-1 (or the pseudogene TRBV3-2) to TRBJ2-7; D is ambiguous. Looked up from germline, CDR1 is LGHDT and CDR2 is YNNKEL (reference sequence). CDR3 length equals 12 residues. Deletions cut 2 bases from V and 6 bases from J, with 8 bases between. The CDR3 DNA sequence: TGTGCCAGCAGCCAAACCAGTTCCGAGCAGTACTTC. Translation gives CASSQTSSEQYF.

This chain connects TRBV18 to TRBJ1-1; D remains unclear. This CDR3 comprises 12 residues. From germline, CDR1 is KGHSH and CDR2 LQKENI. The germline V and J ends were trimmed by 0 bases and 6 bases, with 5 bases remaining between them. For the CDR3, the DNA is TGTGCCAGCTCACCACCCGCGTCTGAAGCTTTCTTT. It is translated as CASSPPASEAFF.

This sequence joins TRBV6-5 and TRBJ1-1, with 9 bases that match TRBD1. The CDR3 runs to 15 residues. Per germline, CDR1 MNHEY and CDR2 SVGAGI. V lost 0 bases, J lost 2 bases, and 1 base stayed unmatched. The CDR3 spells CASSYSQGANTEAFF. In DNA form, the CDR3 reads TGTGCCAGCAGTTACTCACAGGGGGCAAACACTGAAGCTTTCTTT.

The chain couples TRBV5-6 to TRBJ1-2, with TRBD1 identical over 8 bases. The germline gives CDR1 SGHDT, CDR2 YYEEEE. The CDR3 extends over 15 amino acids. V shed 2 bases and J 1 base; nucleotides not matched to a gene: 4. CDR3: CASSFWTGSNYGYTF. The CDR3 DNA sequence: TGTGCCAGCAGCTTCTGGACAGGGAGTAACTATGGCTACACCTTC. Filled out from reference TRBV5-6 and TRBJ1-2, the complete variable domain reads DAGVTQSPTHLIKTRGQQVTLRCSPKSGHDTVSWYQQALGQGPQFIFQYYEEEERQRGNFPDRFSGHQFPNYSSELNVNALLLGDSALYLCASSFWTGSNYGYTFGSGTRLTVV.

V is TRBV9 and J is TRBJ2-3; D possibly corresponds to TRBD2 (5 bases). V lost 1 base, J lost 9 bases, and 15 bases lay in between. Per germline, CDR1 SGDLS and CDR2 YYNGEE. There are 14 residues in the CDR3. The CDR3 DNA follows: TGTGCCAGCAGCGTACTAGCCGACATCTCCACGCAGTATTTT. Translating gives CASSVLADISTQYF.

The J gene is TRBJ1-6, the V gene TRBV7-9, with 7 bases fitting TRBD1. The germline V gene has CDR1 SEHNR and CDR2 FQNEAQ (reference sequence). CDR3 length: 17 residues. V trimming: 5 bases; J trimming: 2 bases; junction bases outside the gene matches: 9. CDR3 nucleotide sequence: TGTGCCAGCAGCCGAACAGGGGCGAGGACCTATAATTCACCCCTCCACTTT. Amino acids: CASSRTGARTYNSPLHF.

The chain employs TRBV19 and TRBJ2-7; 8 bases agree with TRBD1. The V segment lost 5 bases and the J segment 3 bases; nucleotides outside the gene matches: 6. The CDR3 contains 14 residues. Per germline, CDR1 LNHDA and CDR2 SQIVND (reference sequence). This CDR3 reads CASSSRTGNYEQYF. The DNA for the CDR3 is TGTGCCAGTAGTTCCCGGACAGGGAACTACGAGCAGTACTTC.

The rearrangement uses TRBV24-1 and TRBJ2-3; the match to TRBD2 covers 11 bases. After removal of 10 bases from V and 2 bases from J, the junction contained 7 bases not matched to a gene. This CDR3 region has 15 residues. CDR1 is KGHDR, CDR2 SFDVKD, per germline. CDR3 residues: CATAGTSGLTDTQYF. The DNA for the CDR3 is TGTGCCACAGCCGGGACTAGCGGCCTCACAGATACGCAGTATTTT.

A note on this clone: Other nucleotide sequences from this sample produce the same CDR3. The rearrangement uses TRBV20-1 and TRBJ2-1; D remains ambiguous. V was shortened by 3 bases and J by 0 bases, with 6 bases between the two germline ends. The CDR3 spans 13 residues. From germline, CDR1 is DFQATT and CDR2 SNEGSKA (reference sequence). The CDR3 spells CSASRSSYNEQFF. CDR3 coding DNA: TGCAGTGCTAGTCGCAGCTCCTACAATGAGCAGTTCTTC.

In regard to this clone: The same CDR3 is also encoded by other DNA sequences in this sample. The chain combines TRBV4-3 with TRBJ2-7, with TRBD1 matching over 8 bases. The CDR3 runs 14 residues. The germline CDR1 and CDR2 sequences are LGHNA and YSLEER. J gave up 0 bases and V 8 bases, and 6 bases lay outside the gene matches. Here the CDR3 reads CASSRDRSSYEQYF. CDR3 DNA: TGCGCCAGCTCCCGGGACAGGAGCTCCTACGAGCAGTACTTC.

V and J are TRBV28 and TRBJ1-2; 7 nucleotides line up with TRBD1. Germline values: CDR1 MDHEN, CDR2 SYDVKM. The length of the CDR3 is 12 residues. The trim removed 11 bases at V and 0 bases at J, leaving 3 bases unmatched. CDR3 sequence: CAAGGTNYGYTF. Written as DNA, the CDR3 is TGTGCCGCAGGGGGGACTAACTATGGCTACACCTTC.

This clone was observed once. This sample also contains other DNA sequences that code for the same CDR3. V usage is TRBV12-3 or TRBV12-4 and J usage is TRBJ1-2; D is unclear. CDR3 length equals 12 residues. V was pared by 4 bases and J by 5 bases, with 8 bases between. This CDR3 is CASSSTGYGYTF. The CDR3 DNA reads TGTGCCAGCAGTTCCACGGGTTATGGCTACACCTTC.

J is TRBJ2-7 and V is TRBV10-1, with TRBD2 identical over 8 bases. The CDR3 runs 12 residues. V gave up 2 bases and J gave up 10 bases; unmatched junction bases: 4. Germline assignment: CDR1 WNHNN and CDR2 SYGVQD (reference sequence). The CDR3 DNA is TGCGCCAGCAGTGAGACTCTAGCGGGCCAGTACTTC. It is translated as CASSETLAGQYF.

This clone has a handful of counts. V and J are TRBV27 and TRBJ2-5, with TRBD2 identical over 11 bases. J was trimmed by 5 bases and V by 3 bases; bases with no gene match: 5. The germline gives CDR1 MNHEY, CDR2 SMNVEV (reference sequence). The length of the CDR3 is 15 residues. CDR3 DNA sequence: TGTGCCAGCAGTTTGATAGCGGGGGGGATCGAGACCCAGTACTTC. Its translation: CASSLIAGGIETQYF.

The chain has TRBV6-6 and TRBJ1-2; D not resolved. Deletions cut 6 bases from V and 0 bases from J, with 11 bases between. This CDR3 has 14 amino acids. Germline V CDR1 and CDR2: MNHNY, SVGAGI (reference sequence). CDR3 in DNA: TGTGCCAGCAGCCGGAGAAATTCTAACTATGGCTACACCTTC. It codes for CASSRRNSNYGYTF.

The chain carries TRBV7-2 and TRBJ1-1; possibly TRBD1 for D (5 bases). CDR3 length: 14 amino acids. Trimming left V 0 bases short and J 5 bases short, with 10 bases between. Germline values: CDR1 SGHTA, CDR2 FQGNSA. This CDR3 is CASSLAPGVTEAFF. The CDR3 nucleotides read TGTGCCAGCAGCTTAGCCCCGGGGGTTACTGAAGCTTTCTTT.

The chain has TRBV5-1 and TRBJ1-4, with 7 nucleotides matching TRBD1. Trimming removed 4 bases from V and 5 bases from J; junction bases left unmatched: 2. The CDR3 has 13 residues. Germline CDR1 and CDR2: SGHRS and YFSETQ. CDR3 in DNA: TGCGCCAGCAGCCCGACAGGGAATGAAAAACTGTTTTTT. Encoded protein: CASSPTGNEKLFF.

This chain connects TRBV7-2 to TRBJ2-1, with 7 positions matching TRBD2. V was clipped by 6 bases and J by 3 bases; unmatched bases: 8. The germline V gene has CDR1 SGHTA and CDR2 FQGNSA. CDR3 length: 15 amino acids. The DNA of the CDR3 is TGTGCCAGCAGGGAAACTGGCGGGGGCTACAATGAGCAGTTCTTC. This translates into CASRETGGGYNEQFF.

The V and J genes are TRBV5-1 and TRBJ2-1, with D maybe TRBD2 (6 bases). Germline V gene data show CDR1 as SGHRS and CDR2 as YFSETQ. Trimming stripped 4 bases from V and 10 bases from J, with 18 bases between. The length of the CDR3 is 14 residues. The CDR3 DNA reads TGCGCCAGCAGCGGGCCAGAGACTAGAAACGAGCAGTTCTTC. This translates into CASSGPETRNEQFF.

V is TRBV7-8 and J is TRBJ1-2; tentatively, D is TRBD1 (6 bases). Trimming shortened V by 3 bases and J by 4 bases, and 12 bases separated the two germline ends. The CDR3 has 14 residues. Germline CDR1 and CDR2: SGHVS and FQNEAQ. The CDR3 reads CASSFEGETYGYTF. CDR3 nucleotides: TGTGCCAGCAGCTTCGAGGGGGAAACCTATGGCTACACCTTC.

V gene TRBV7-9 combines with J gene TRBJ2-5; perhaps TRBD1 as D (5 bases). The CDR3 is 13 amino acids. V was shortened by 3 bases and J by 3 bases, with 8 bases between the two germline ends. The germline CDR1 and CDR2 sequences are SEHNR and FQNEAQ (reference sequence). Written as DNA, the CDR3 is TGTGCCAGCAGCTTCCAGGGCGAAGAGACCCAGTACTTC. This codes for CASSFQGEETQYF.

This CDR3 reads CASSLFASGANTGELFF. In nucleotides, the CDR3 is TGTGCCAGCAGTTTATTCGCTAGCGGGGCGAACACCGGGGAGCTGTTTTTT. The chain couples TRBV27 to TRBJ2-2, with 9 positions matching TRBD2. J gave up 0 bases and V 1 base, and 3 bases lay outside the gene matches. The germline V gene encodes CDR1 MNHEY and CDR2 SMNVEV (reference sequence). This CDR3 is built from 17 residues.

The V gene is TRBV4-2, the J gene TRBJ2-1, with D tentatively TRBD2 (6 bases). V dropped 4 bases and J dropped 5 bases, with 9 bases sitting between them. Germline CDR1 and CDR2: LGHNA and YNFKEQ. The CDR3 spans 13 residues. The CDR3 is CASSRDWDNEQFF. CDR3 in DNA: TGTGCCAGCAGCCGGGACTGGGACAATGAGCAGTTCTTC.

The chain uses TRBV30 and TRBJ2-7; D remains unclear. Trimming left V 2 bases short and J 0 bases short, with 14 bases between. The CDR3 contains 15 residues. Germline assignment: CDR1 GTSNPN and CDR2 SVGIG (reference sequence). Here the CDR3 DNA reads TGTGCCTGGAGTAGGCCAGGTACTTCCTCCTACGAGCAGTACTTC. As protein: CAWSRPGTSSYEQYF.

V gene TRBV4-1 combines with J gene TRBJ2-7; 11 nucleotides align to TRBD1. Looked up from germline, CDR1 is MGHRA and CDR2 is YSYEKL. With 5 bases clipped from V and 4 bases from J, the junction kept 7 bases outside the gene matches. The CDR3 has 15 residues. CDR3 sequence reads: CASSGGQGASYEQYF. The DNA for the CDR3 is TGCGCCAGCAGCGGAGGACAGGGGGCTTCATACGAGCAGTACTTC.

This clone was seen only once. The chain recombines TRBV7-9 with TRBJ1-2; perhaps TRBD1 as D (5 bases). CDR3 length equals 17 residues. Germline-derived CDR1 and CDR2 are SEHNR and FQNEAQ (reference sequence). The V and J ends lost 5 bases and 4 bases respectively, with 23 bases between them. The CDR3 DNA reads TGTGCCAGCAGCCCGAACGTACGACAGACACTTCTCTATGGCTACACCTTC. It specifies CASSPNVRQTLLYGYTF.

This chain uses TRBV6-2 or TRBV6-3 with TRBJ1-6; D unresolved. Germline lookup yields CDR1 MNHEY and CDR2 SVGEGT. This CDR3 is built from 15 residues. The V end was cut by 0 bases, the J end by 8 bases, with 11 bases between. CDR3 nucleotides: TGTGCCAGCAGTTACTCGACCCCCGAGGATTCACCCCTCCACTTT. Its translation: CASSYSTPEDSPLHF.